These 28 T cell receptor beta chains came from one sample sequenced in a study of tumor and adjacent non-tumor tissue in lung cancer. RNA was extracted from bulk tissue without any cell sorting. The library came from three nested PCR rounds adapted from ARM-PCR protocols. TCRdb re-analysed the multiplex PCR reads in MiXCR, keeping a single row per CDR3 protein. The sample has 75,000 to 80,000 distinct CDR3 sequences, over 75% seen once; the top ten hold more than 10%. The sequenced material came from lung tumor tissue. The receptors come from a woman in her forties or fifties with non-small cell lung cancer.

Details on this clonotype: The junction does not match germline at one end; this may be a read error. J is TRBJ2-1 and V is TRBV11-2; tentative D call: TRBD1 (6 bases). The CDR3 loop spans 12 amino acids. Germline CDR1 reads SGHAT; CDR2 reads FQNNGV. CDR3 in DNA: TGTACCAGCAGCTTGGGACACTACAAGGAGTTCTTC. Encoded protein: CTSSLGHYKEFF.

Of note for this clonotype: The junction differs from germline at one of its ends, possibly a read error. The chain combines TRBV5-1 with TRBJ2-3, with 12 bases matching TRBD2. The CDR3 totals 17 residues. The germline CDR1 and CDR2 sequences are SGHRS and YFSETQ. This CDR3 is CASSLGTSGNSTDRQYF. For the CDR3, the DNA is TGCGCCAGCAGCTTGGGGACTAGCGGGAATAGCACAGATAGGCAGTATTTT.

Concerning this clonotype: The junction departs from germline at one end; a sequencing error may be responsible. The chain has TRBV7-9 and TRBJ1-1; D is ambiguous. The CDR3 has 16 amino acids. Germline CDR1 reads SEHNR; CDR2 reads FQNEAQ (reference sequence). CDR3: CASSFDQPGVTDEPFF. CDR3 nucleotides: TGTGCCAGCAGCTTTGATCAGCCCGGGGTTACCGATGAACCTTTCTTT. Drawing the rest from reference TRBV7-9 and TRBJ1-1, the complete variable domain is DTGVSQNPRHKITKRGQNVTFRCDPISEHNRLYWYRQTLGQGPEFLTYFQNEAQLEKSRLLSDRFSAERPKGSFSTLEIQRTEQGDSAMYLCASSFDQPGVTDEPFFGQGTRLTVV.

The V call is TRBV5-5, the J call TRBJ1-1; D unresolved. Deletions cut 4 bases from V and 1 base from J, with 11 bases between. There are 14 residues in the CDR3. Germline V gene data show CDR1 as SGHKS and CDR2 as YYEKEE (reference sequence). The CDR3, as DNA: TGTGCCAGCAGCCACGGACTTTCGAACACTGAAGCTTTCTTT. Its protein product is CASSHGLSNTEAFF.

The V call is TRBV12-3 or TRBV12-4, the J call TRBJ2-2, with 9 bases that match TRBD2. V dropped 2 bases and J dropped 11; count of bases not matched to a gene: 12. This CDR3 is 16 amino acids long. As DNA, the CDR3 is TGTGCCAGCAGTTTATTTCTCCTAGCGGGAAATAGTGAGCTGTTTTTT. The encoded protein is CASSLFLLAGNSELFF.

The table lists this clonotype with a count of one. Sequence at one end of the junction differs from germline and may be a read error. The chain has TRBV29-1 and TRBJ2-1; possibly TRBD2 for D (5 bases). From germline, CDR1 is SQVTM and CDR2 ANQGSEA. The CDR3 has 17 amino acids. CDR3 coding DNA: TGCAGCGTTGAACGCTCCGGGGTTCTTGTAGCCTACAATGAGCATTTCTTC. Protein sequence: CSVERSGVLVAYNEHFF.

As regards this clonotype: This may be a read error: a much more frequent sequence differs by one nucleotide. The CDR3 region has the DNA TGTGCCAGCGGCACGAATCAGCCCCAGCATTTT. This codes for CASGTNQPQHF. V gene TRBV28 combines with J gene TRBJ1-5; D call uncertain. This CDR3 spans 11 amino acids. The V gene's germline CDR1 is MDHEN and CDR2 SYDVKM. V lost 8 bases and J lost 4, with 6 bases in between.

A note on this clonotype: Given the absence of the conserved phenylalanine or tryptophan at the CDR3 end, a read error is likely. The genes are TRBV6-2 or TRBV6-3 and TRBJ1-1; TRBD1 might be the D (6 bases). V lost 2 bases to trimming and J lost 5 bases, with 15 bases between them. The CDR3 extends over 15 amino acids. The germline V gene encodes CDR1 MNHEY and CDR2 SVGEGT. The chain's CDR3 is CASSYGGAAYTEAFI. DNA of the CDR3: TGTGCCAGCAGTTACGGGGGGGCCGCCTATACTGAAGCTTTCATT.

This clonotype was counted ten times or more. The V and J genes are TRBV2 and TRBJ2-7, with 7 bases fitting TRBD1. Germline CDR1 SNHLY, CDR2 FYNNEI. With 4 bases clipped from V and 12 bases from J, the junction kept 12 bases outside the gene matches. The CDR3 extends over 13 amino acids. The DNA of the CDR3 is TGTGCCAGCAGTGTAGGGGGCAGCCTAAACGGGTACTTC. Its translation: CASSVGGSLNGYF.

This clonotype was picked up one time. The rearrangement links TRBV20-1 to TRBJ1-1; D not resolved. This CDR3 has 14 amino acids. Trimming took 8 bases from V and 2 from J, leaving 18 bases between them. CDR1 and CDR2 (germline): DFQATT, SNEGSKA (reference sequence). The CDR3 protein is CSTTFHKTNTEAFF. CDR3 coding DNA: TGCAGTACTACCTTTCATAAGACAAACACTGAAGCTTTCTTT.

A remark on this clonotype: The CDR3 does not end in the conserved phenylalanine or tryptophan, so this is likely a read error. V and J are TRBV28 and TRBJ1-2; D uncertain. The germline V gene encodes CDR1 MDHEN and CDR2 SYDVKM. The CDR3 length is 18 residues. The CDR3 DNA follows: TGTGCCAGCAGCACCCTGGGGTCTGAGACCTTTTTGGACTATGACTACACCTTA. This translates into CASSTLGSETFLDYDYTL.

The rearrangement joins TRBV20-1 to TRBJ2-7; D is perhaps TRBD2 (5 bases). This CDR3 region has 15 residues. Germline loops: CDR1 DFQATT, CDR2 SNEGSKA (reference sequence). Trimming left V 2 bases short and J 1 base short, with 15 bases between. CDR3 loop: CSARFRESNSYEQYF. CDR3 in DNA: TGCAGTGCTAGATTCCGGGAATCCAATTCCTACGAGCAGTACTTC.

The table lists this clonotype with a count of one. The conserved phenylalanine or tryptophan is not found at the CDR3 terminus, so this likely reflects a read error. The DNA is omitted, as the CDR3 cannot be located on it reliably, and the CDR3 follows TCRdb's listing. The gene calls are TRBV20-1 and TRBJ1-6; TRBD1 is the table's D call, not checked against the DNA. Germline CDR1 is DFQATT and CDR2 is SNEGSKA (reference sequence). The CDR3 is 20 amino acids long, termini counted. The CDR3 is CSARRIGVVSRAEQGSPFHV.

This clonotype was seen a single time. The junction shows a germline mismatch at one end, possibly a read error. The rearrangement links TRBV24-1 to TRBJ2-7; TRBD1 aligns across 7 bases. CDR1 is KGHDR, CDR2 SFDVKD, per germline. The CDR3 has 13 residues. CDR3 sequence (DNA): TGTGCCACCAGTGGGGGACAGTCCTACAAGCAATACTTC. It is translated as CATSGGQSYKQYF.

Details on this clonotype: One end of the junction is discordant with germline, which a read error may explain. This chain uses TRBV6-5 with TRBJ1-6; D may be TRBD1 (6 bases). Germline V gene lookup returns CDR1 MNHEY and CDR2 SVGAGI. The CDR3 contains 13 residues. CDR3: CASKGTRDSPIHF. CDR3 nucleotide sequence: TGTGCCAGCAAAGGGACACGGGATTCACCCATCCACTTT.

About this clonotype: One end of the junction does not line up with germline, which may come from a read error. This chain joins TRBV20-1 and TRBJ2-1, with 14 positions matching TRBD2. The CDR3 runs to 18 residues. Germline lookup yields CDR1 DFQATT and CDR2 SNEGSKA (reference sequence). The CDR3 region is CSARKTHGLAGGYNEELF. DNA for the CDR3: TGCAGTGCTAGAAAAACCCACGGACTAGCGGGAGGCTACAATGAGGAGTTATTC.

This sequence joins TRBV5-1 and TRBJ1-1, with a possible D match to TRBD1 (5 bases). The ends were cut back, 4 bases at V and 1 base at J, with 23 bases in the middle. The CDR3 runs to 18 residues. Germline-derived CDR1 and CDR2 are SGHRS and YFSETQ. The CDR3 region has the DNA TGCGCCAGCAGCCCCATGCGACAGAGTCGGAAGGAGAACACTGAAGCTTTCTTT. Encoded protein: CASSPMRQSRKENTEAFF.

Details on this clonotype: One junction end does not reproduce the germline sequence, and a read error may be involved. V and J are TRBV20-1 and TRBJ1-5; no clear D. Germline V gene sequence: CDR1 DFQATT, CDR2 SNEGSKA (reference sequence). CDR3 length: 13 amino acids. The CDR3 DNA is TGCAGTGCTATGTCAGGAGGCAATCAGGCCCAGCATTTT. Amino acids: CSAMSGGNQAQHF.

This clonotype was observed a few times. CDR3 loop: CSVGGGLDTEAFF. In nucleotides, the CDR3 is TGCAGCGTTGGTGGCGGGCTGGACACTGAAGCTTTCTTT. The V call is TRBV29-1, the J call TRBJ1-1; D call uncertain. Deletions cut 4 bases from V and 3 bases from J, with 12 bases between. The CDR3 has 13 residues. Looked up from germline, CDR1 is SQVTM and CDR2 is ANQGSEA.

In the case of this clonotype: One end of the junction does not line up with germline, which may come from a read error. V and J are TRBV6-6 and TRBJ2-7, with D perhaps TRBD2 (6 bases). Germline V gene lookup returns CDR1 MNHNY and CDR2 SVGAGI (reference sequence). The CDR3 consists of 14 residues. As DNA, the CDR3 is TGTGACAGCAGGTCGGGTCTAGCGTCCTACGAACAGTACTTC. It encodes CDSRSGLASYEQYF.

A note on this clonotype: A read error may produce the germline difference seen at one junction end. V usage is TRBV28 and J usage is TRBJ2-7; D is undetermined. CDR1 and CDR2 from the germline V gene are MDHEN and SYDVKM. The CDR3 consists of 16 residues. The CDR3 loop reads CASGKRTAGAPYKQYF. Written as DNA, the CDR3 is TGTGCCAGCGGAAAGAGAACCGCAGGTGCCCCCTACAAGCAATACTTC.

On this clonotype itself: The CDR3 ends on some other residue instead of the conserved phenylalanine or tryptophan, so this is likely a read error. The chain uses TRBV10-3 and TRBJ2-1, with 12 bases aligning to TRBD2. This CDR3 is 17 amino acids long. CDR1 and CDR2 from the germline V gene are ENHRY and SYGVKD. Unmatched junction bases numbered 14, after V lost 11 bases and J lost 3 bases. In DNA form, the CDR3 reads TGTGCCGCCTCACGGCTAGCGGGAGGGAGATTCTACAATGAGCAGTTCTCA. Residues: CAASRLAGGRFYNEQFS.

Turning to this clonotype: A junction end diverges from the germline sequence, so it may reflect a read error. The chain employs TRBV29-1 and TRBJ1-4, with TRBD1 identical over 7 bases. The CDR3 is 14 residues long. CDR1 and CDR2 (germline): SQVTM, ANQGSEA. CDR3 protein: CSASSRDSNDKLFF. CDR3 bases: TGCAGTGCAAGCTCCCGGGACAGTAATGACAAACTGTTTTTT. The full variable domain, completed using reference TRBV29-1 and TRBJ1-4, is SAVISQKPSRDICQRGTSLTIQCQVDSQVTMMFWYRQQPGQSLTLIATANQGSEATYESGFVIDKFPISRPNLTFSTLTVSNMSPEDSSIYLCSASSRDSNDKLFFGSGTQLSVL.

For this clonotype: An end of the junction differs from the germline gene, which may be a read error. The chain recombines TRBV11-2 with TRBJ2-3; 11 nucleotides agree with TRBD2. Germline CDR1 and CDR2: SGHAT and FQNNGV. The CDR3 contains 17 residues. This chain's CDR3 is CVSSLDQVLAGADTQYF. CDR3 nucleotides: TGTGTCAGCAGCTTGGACCAGGTACTAGCGGGAGCAGATACGCAGTATTTT.

Points on this clonotype: The junction differs from germline at one of its ends, possibly a read error. The chain has TRBV28 and TRBJ2-3; TRBD2 aligns across 10 bases. The CDR3 spans 18 residues. Germline CDR1 MDHEN, CDR2 SYDVKM. This CDR3 reads CASSPGTSVRTLEGTQDF. DNA of the CDR3: TGTGCCAGCAGTCCCGGGACTAGCGTGAGGACCCTCGAAGGTACGCAGGATTTT.

Remarks on this clonotype: Compared with germline, one end of the junction differs, possibly owing to a read error. The rearrangement links TRBV29-1 to TRBJ1-1; D not resolved. Germline V CDR1 and CDR2: SQVTM, ANQGSEA. The CDR3 length is 12 residues. CDR3 sequence: CSVKHVGVEGFF. The CDR3 DNA is TGCAGCGTAAAACATGTCGGGGTTGAAGGTTTCTTT. The full variable domain, completed using reference TRBV29-1 and TRBJ1-1, is SAVISQKPSRDICQRGTSLTIQCQVDSQVTMMFWYRQQPGQSLTLIATANQGSEATYESGFVIDKFPISRPNLTFSTLTVSNMSPEDSSIYLCSVKHVGVEGFFGQGTRLTVV.

As regards this clonotype: A much larger clone differs by one base, so this may be a read error. V usage is TRBV30 and J usage is TRBJ1-1; D may be TRBD1 (5 bases). CDR3 size: 13 residues. The V end lost 4 bases, the J end lost 5 bases, and 14 bases lay between the germline ends. The V gene's germline CDR1 is GTSNPN and CDR2 SVGIG (reference sequence). The CDR3 DNA is TGTGCCTGGATCCTGACAGAGTCTACTGAAGCTTTCTTT. Its translation: CAWILTESTEAFF. The variable domain in full, completed from reference TRBV30 and TRBJ1-1, reads SQTIHQWPATLVQPVGSPLSLECTVEGTSNPNLYWYRQAAGRGLQLLFYSVGIGQISSEVPQNLSASRPQDRQFILSSKKLLLSDSGFYLCAWILTESTEAFFGQGTRLTVV.

In its sample, this clonotype was seen a few times. Being one base from a much bigger clone, this may be a read error. This rearrangement joins TRBV5-4 to TRBJ1-2, with D possibly TRBD1 on 5 matching bases. CDR3 length: 11 residues. V was pared by 7 bases and J by 6 bases, with 10 bases between. Per the germline V gene, CDR1 is SGHNT and CDR2 is YYREEE (reference sequence). The DNA of the CDR3 is TGTGCCAGCTCAGGGACTGATGGCTACACCTTC. This encodes CASSGTDGYTF.